The 10 T cell receptor beta chains in this list originate from one sample, sequenced in a study of CD8 T cells in ankylosing spondylitis. Their antigens remain unidentified. Via MiXCR, TCRdb re-called the 5' RACE reads, giving one row per CDR3 protein. The data contain 700,000 or so distinct CDR3 sequences, about 20% of them singletons. Whole-study findings and limits: Apparently characteristic of ankylosing spondylitis blood was a TCR beta motif (about 8 highly homologous variants).

The source material was blood, either unsorted or a sorted T cell fraction (not recorded which). These receptor sequences come from a male donor with ankylosing spondylitis.

The chain combines TRBV27 with TRBJ2-7; weak D call: TRBD2 (6 bases). There are 15 residues in the CDR3. V lost 3 bases to trimming and J lost 0 bases, with 12 bases between them. The germline CDR1 and CDR2 sequences are MNHEY and SMNVEV (reference sequence). CDR3 residues: CASSLAGSYSYEQYF. DNA of the CDR3: TGTGCCAGCAGTTTGGCGGGGTCATACTCCTACGAGCAGTACTTC.

This clonotype was counted a few times. J is TRBJ1-2 and V is TRBV9; TRBD1 aligns across 7 bases. The length of the CDR3 is 15 residues. J was trimmed by 4 bases and V by 3 bases; bases with no gene match: 9. In germline, CDR1 is SGDLS, CDR2 YYNGEE. The CDR3 DNA is TGTGCCAGCAGCGGGGGGGACAGCCCCTTCTATGGCTACACCTTC. Residues: CASSGGDSPFYGYTF. The variable domain in full, with the rest retrieved from reference TRBV9 and TRBJ1-2, is DSGVTQTPKHLITATGQRVTLRCSPRSGDLSVYWYQQSLDQGLQFLIQYYNGEERAKGNILERFSAQQFPDLHSELNLSSLELGDSALYFCASSGGDSPFYGYTFGSGTRLTVV.

The rearrangement uses TRBV18 and TRBJ1-1; perhaps TRBD1 as D (5 bases). The CDR3 is 16 amino acids. Trimming shortened V by 5 bases and J by 4 bases, and 20 bases separated the two germline ends. CDR1 KGHSH and CDR2 LQKENI come from the germline V gene. The CDR3 nucleotides are TGTGCCAGCTCAACCTCTATTGGGGGGACGGGCACTGAAGCTTTCTTT. It encodes CASSTSIGGTGTEAFF.

This clonotype has at least ten counts. The CDR3 nucleotides read TGCAGCGTTGAACCTTCGGGGACTAGCACTGAAGCTTTCTTT. This gives the protein CSVEPSGTSTEAFF. V usage is TRBV29-1 and J usage is TRBJ1-1, with D perhaps TRBD1 (5 bases). There are 14 residues in the CDR3. In germline, CDR1 is SQVTM, CDR2 ANQGSEA. Trimming shortened V by 2 bases and J by 4 bases, and 14 bases separated the two germline ends. Using reference TRBV29-1 and TRBJ1-1 for the parts outside the CDR3, the full variable domain is SAVISQKPSRDICQRGTSLTIQCQVDSQVTMMFWYRQQPGQSLTLIATANQGSEATYESGFVIDKFPISRPNLTFSTLTVSNMSPEDSSIYLCSVEPSGTSTEAFFGQGTRLTVV.

V is TRBV11-2 and J is TRBJ2-7; the match to TRBD1 covers 10 bases. Germline CDR1 is SGHAT and CDR2 is FQNNGV. The CDR3 extends over 17 amino acids. Germline trimming cut 4 bases from V and 3 bases from J; bases unmatched to any gene: 12. CDR3 sequence: CASSYPRTGGFVYEQYF. DNA of the CDR3: TGTGCCAGCAGCTACCCCCGGACAGGGGGATTTGTCTACGAGCAGTACTTC.

CDR3 DNA sequence: TGCAGTGCTGAGGGGTCGAACACCGGGGAGCTGTTTTTT. Amino acids: CSAEGSNTGELFF. V usage is TRBV20-1 and J usage is TRBJ2-2; either TRBD1 or TRBD2 may fit D (5 bases each). The CDR3 is 13 residues long. The germline V and J ends were trimmed by 5 bases and 0 bases, with 7 bases remaining between them. Per germline, CDR1 DFQATT and CDR2 SNEGSKA (reference sequence).

The genes are TRBV6-1 and TRBJ1-2, with D hard to call. This CDR3 region has 14 residues. Germline CDR1 is MNHNS and CDR2 is SASEGT. V gave up 4 bases and J gave up 0 bases, with 9 bases separating them. The CDR3 nucleotides are TGTGCCAGCAGTGGGCTCAGAGCTAACTATGGCTACACCTTC. This sequence encodes CASSGLRANYGYTF.

The chain uses TRBV7-9 and TRBJ2-5; perhaps TRBD2 as D (5 bases). V was cut by 5 bases and J by 5 bases, with 12 bases left in between. Germline loops: CDR1 SEHNR, CDR2 FQNEAQ (reference sequence). This CDR3 has 13 amino acids. The CDR3 DNA reads TGTGCCAGCAGCGAACTAGTTTTGGAGACCCAGTACTTC. It codes for CASSELVLETQYF.

The chain carries TRBV12-3 or TRBV12-4 and TRBJ2-1; the D is unclear. V was pared by 1 base and J by 5 bases, with 9 bases between. This CDR3 spans 14 amino acids. In DNA, the CDR3 is TGTGCCAGCAGTTTAGTTGTTGGCCACAATGAGCAGTTCTTC. Residues: CASSLVVGHNEQFF.

This clonotype was counted between two and nine times. The chain couples TRBV7-9 to TRBJ1-1, with TRBD1 identical over 7 bases. CDR3 length equals 15 residues. CDR1 SEHNR and CDR2 FQNEAQ come from the germline V gene (reference sequence). Losses at the gene ends were 1 base for V and 1 base for J; bases not matched to a gene: 3. CDR3 in DNA: TGTGCCAGCAGCTTAGGACAGGGCACGAACACTGAAGCTTTCTTT. Protein: CASSLGQGTNTEAFF.